Presented here are 32 T cell receptor beta chains from one specimen sequenced in a study of shared clonotypes between healthy human individuals. Data came from immunoSEQ multiplex PCR; TCRdb stores just in-frame clones and leaves some out. Of 450,000 to 500,000 clones listed, approximately 84% are singletons. Sequencing was done on a sample of PBMCs. Receptors originate from a woman in her forties in good health. Some clones in this sample may be carry-over from other donors' samples.

This chain uses TRBV28 with TRBJ2-1, with 7 bases that match TRBD1. Germline V gene data show CDR1 as MDHEN and CDR2 as SYDVKM. The junction had 8 bases not matched to a gene; V was cut back by 6 bases and J by 3 bases. The CDR3 totals 15 residues. For the CDR3, the DNA is TGTGCCAGCAGCCCGTTAGACAGGGACTACAATGAGCAGTTCTTC. It codes for CASSPLDRDYNEQFF.

The V gene is TRBV6-1, the J gene TRBJ2-3; 9 bases map to TRBD2. V shed 6 bases, J shed 3 bases, and the junction held 7 bases outside the gene matches. The germline CDR1 and CDR2 sequences are MNHNS and SASEGT. The CDR3 sequence is 15 residues long. The CDR3 region is CASSRLAGSTDTQYF. CDR3 coding DNA: TGTGCCAGCAGCCGGCTAGCGGGGTCTACAGATACGCAGTATTTT.

This clone was counted between two and nine times. The chain employs TRBV29-1 and TRBJ1-1; no reliable D call. Germline V gene data show CDR1 as SQVTM and CDR2 as ANQGSEA. The CDR3 contains 14 residues. The V end lost 1 base, the J end lost 4 bases, and 13 bases lay between the germline ends. CDR3 residues: CSVEASLWGTEAFF. CDR3 DNA: TGCAGCGTTGAAGCCTCCCTTTGGGGCACTGAAGCTTTCTTT.

The V call is TRBV19, the J call TRBJ1-3, with 9 bases identical to TRBD1. V was pared by 1 base and J by 2 bases, with 9 bases of the junction left unmatched. The CDR3 is 18 residues long. The V gene's germline CDR1 is LNHDA and CDR2 SQIVND (reference sequence). This CDR3 is CASSIGTGDRRTGNTIYF. The CDR3 DNA is TGTGCCAGTAGTATAGGGACAGGGGATCGAAGAACTGGAAACACCATATATTTT.

This chain uses TRBV30 with TRBJ2-2; D is unclear. Germline values: CDR1 GTSNPN, CDR2 SVGIG (reference sequence). V shed 0 bases and J shed 5 bases, with 7 bases lying between them. The CDR3 extends over 13 amino acids. CDR3 region: CAWSVLETGELFF. CDR3 DNA: TGTGCCTGGAGTGTACTCGAGACCGGGGAGCTGTTTTTT.

The chain couples TRBV28 to TRBJ1-5; D unresolved. CDR3 length equals 18 residues. Between the trimmed V and J ends, which lost 5 bases and 7 bases, there was a span of 27 bases. Germline V CDR1 and CDR2: MDHEN, SYDVKM. The CDR3 nucleotides are TGTGCCAGCAGTCGGGCCTCGTTCCGGACGGCCGAGGACCAGCCCCAGCATTTT. Translation gives CASSRASFRTAEDQPQHF.

This clone came up a few times. The V gene is TRBV7-3, the J gene TRBJ2-3; D is unresolved. V was cut by 2 bases and J by 6 bases, with 9 bases left in between. Germline V lookup: CDR1 SGHTA, CDR2 FQGTGA. This CDR3 contains 13 residues. The CDR3 protein is CASSLSQADTQYF. Written as DNA, the CDR3 is TGTGCCAGCAGCTTATCTCAGGCGGATACGCAGTATTTT.

Concerning this clone: This likely reflects a read error, since a far larger clone is one base away. In the same sample, other DNA sequences code for this CDR3. The gene calls are TRBV6-1 and TRBJ2-7; D is possibly TRBD1 or TRBD2 (5 bases each). Trimming removed 4 bases from V and 7 bases from J, with 20 bases in between. The germline V gene encodes CDR1 MNHNS and CDR2 SASEGT. The CDR3 covers 15 residues. DNA for the CDR3: TGTGCCAGCAGTGTGACCAGGGACCCCGTTTGGGAGCAGTACTTC. Translating gives CASSVTRDPVWEQYF.

About this clone: A read error is the likely source, as a far larger clone sits one nucleotide away. The genes are TRBV2 and TRBJ2-1, with a weak D call TRBD2 (6 bases). Looked up from germline, CDR1 is SNHLY and CDR2 is FYNNEI. The CDR3 loop spans 11 amino acids. V was shortened by 6 bases and J by 14 bases, with 14 bases between the two germline ends. CDR3 nucleotide sequence: TGTGCCAGCAGGGCCCTAGCGTACAAGTTCTTC. Encoded protein: CASRALAYKFF.

This chain links TRBV10-3 with TRBJ2-2, with TRBD1 matching over 11 bases. The germline V gene has CDR1 ENHRY and CDR2 SYGVKD. This CDR3 contains 16 residues. The junction had 11 bases not matched to a gene; V was cut back by 6 bases and J by 8 bases. The CDR3 DNA reads as TGTGCCATCAGAGAACCCGGGACAGGGGGGAATGGGGAGCTGTTTTTT. This sequence encodes CAIREPGTGGNGELFF.

The V gene is TRBV28, the J gene TRBJ2-7; 8 bases align to TRBD2. Germline V gene lookup returns CDR1 MDHEN and CDR2 SYDVKM. This CDR3 is built from 13 residues. V lost 3 bases, J lost 8 bases, and 6 bases stayed unmatched. CDR3 sequence (DNA): TGTGCCAGCAGTTTGGTCAGCGGGGGTAAGCAGTACTTC. This sequence encodes CASSLVSGGKQYF.

This clone has at least ten counts. Other DNA sequences in the sample encode the same CDR3. The chain employs TRBV5-4 and TRBJ2-2; D is undetermined. CDR3 size: 15 residues. CDR1 is SGHNT and CDR2 is YYREEE in the germline V gene (reference sequence). Trimming pared 4 bases from V and 2 bases from J, leaving 12 bases between. The CDR3 is CASSQMGSNTGELFF. CDR3 coding DNA: TGTGCCAGCAGCCAAATGGGTTCAAACACCGGGGAGCTGTTTTTT.

As regards this clone: A far more abundant clone sits one base away, making this likely a read error. This same CDR3 is encoded by further DNA sequences in the sample. This chain joins TRBV4-2 and TRBJ2-7; D gene uncertain. CDR3 length equals 16 residues. The germline V gene has CDR1 LGHNA and CDR2 YNFKEQ. Trimming shortened V by 4 bases and J by 0 bases, and 16 bases separated the two germline ends. The CDR3 is CASSLSFPGPSYEQYF. The DNA of the CDR3 is TGTGCCAGCAGCCTAAGTTTCCCCGGACCCTCCTACGAGCAGTACTTC.

The genes are TRBV19 and TRBJ2-1; D perhaps matches TRBD2 (5 bases). The ends were cut back, 3 bases at V and 9 bases at J, with 12 bases in the middle. The CDR3 spans 13 residues. CDR1 and CDR2 (germline): LNHDA, SQIVND (reference sequence). The CDR3 DNA follows: TGTGCCAGTAGTATTTCGGGGATATCTGAGCAGTTCTTC. This sequence encodes CASSISGISEQFF.

V and J are TRBV19 and TRBJ1-5, with D possibly TRBD1 on 5 matching bases. The CDR3 length is 14 residues. Germline loops: CDR1 LNHDA, CDR2 SQIVND (reference sequence). The V and J ends lost 5 bases and 5 bases respectively, with 13 bases between them. The CDR3 region has the DNA TGTGCCAGTAGTGACGGGACCATATATCAGCCCCAGCATTTT. It yields the protein CASSDGTIYQPQHF.

The chain uses TRBV7-9 and TRBJ2-7; D might be TRBD2 (5 bases). There are 14 residues in the CDR3. V shed 5 bases and J shed 1 base, with 12 bases lying between them. CDR1 and CDR2 (germline): SEHNR, FQNEAQ (reference sequence). The CDR3 nucleotides are TGTGCCAGCAGCCCTAGCCGGGGATCCTACGAGCAGTACTTC. This sequence encodes CASSPSRGSYEQYF. Based on the CDR3 plus reference TRBV7-9 and TRBJ2-7, the full variable domain is DTGVSQNPRHKITKRGQNVTFRCDPISEHNRLYWYRQTLGQGPEFLTYFQNEAQLEKSRLLSDRFSAERPKGSFSTLEIQRTEQGDSAMYLCASSPSRGSYEQYFGPGTRLTVT.

The gene calls are TRBV5-1 and TRBJ1-1; 7 bases map to TRBD1. J gave up 3 bases and V 2 bases, and 7 bases lay outside the gene matches. The CDR3 loop spans 15 amino acids. From germline, CDR1 is SGHRS and CDR2 YFSETQ. The DNA of the CDR3 is TGCGCCAGCAGCTTACAGGGGTGGGTGGACACTGAAGCTTTCTTT. Translating it yields CASSLQGWVDTEAFF.

This clone was seen a few times. A read error is the likely source, as a far larger clone sits one nucleotide away. The DNA for the CDR3 is TGTGCCAGCTCCCTGAACTACAATGAGCAGTTCTTC. Amino acid sequence: CASSLNYNEQFF. The chain couples TRBV18 to TRBJ2-1; D gene uncertain. This CDR3 spans 12 amino acids. From germline, CDR1 is KGHSH and CDR2 LQKENI. Trimming cost V 6 bases and J 3 bases, with 6 bases left between them.

J is TRBJ1-2 and V is TRBV7-2; D is uncertain. The germline CDR1 and CDR2 sequences are SGHTA and FQGNSA. The CDR3 loop spans 14 amino acids. V lost 1 base to trimming and J lost 8 bases, with 14 bases between them. CDR3 loop: CASSLDWQIGGYTF. For the CDR3, the DNA is TGTGCCAGCAGCTTAGATTGGCAAATTGGAGGCTACACCTTC.

The chain couples TRBV30 to TRBJ1-2; D is ambiguous. V dropped 3 bases and J dropped 3 bases, with 8 bases sitting between them. The CDR3 length is 12 residues. Germline V gives CDR1 GTSNPN, CDR2 SVGIG (reference sequence). This chain's CDR3 is CAWRGTDYGYTF. DNA for the CDR3: TGTGCCTGGAGGGGAACAGACTATGGCTACACCTTC.

This clone was seen a single time. V usage is TRBV1 and J usage is TRBJ2-7; TRBD1 reflects the table's D call only, with no check against the DNA. TRBV1 is tagged as a pseudogene. This CDR3 comprises 13 residues. This CDR3 is CTSSQGYQGDQYF. The CDR3 DNA reads as TGCACCAGCAGCCAAGGATACCAGGGTGATCAGTACTTC.

This sequence joins TRBV5-1 and TRBJ2-2; the D is unclear. CDR1 and CDR2 (germline): SGHRS, YFSETQ. The ends were cut back, 0 bases at V and 6 bases at J, with 9 bases in the middle. CDR3 length equals 14 residues. CDR3 amino acids: CASSLVVMSGELFF. As DNA, the CDR3 is TGCGCCAGCAGCTTGGTTGTGATGTCCGGGGAGCTGTTTTTT.

The chain recombines TRBV6-5 with TRBJ1-4; perhaps TRBD1 as D (5 bases). The ends were cut back, 0 bases at V and 15 bases at J, with 11 bases in the middle. Germline loops: CDR1 MNHEY, CDR2 SVGAGI. This CDR3 has 12 residues. The CDR3 sequence: CASSYSEGRLFF. DNA of the CDR3: TGTGCCAGCAGTTACTCGGAGGGGAGGTTGTTTTTT.

The J gene is TRBJ2-3, the V gene TRBV2; 7 nucleotides match TRBD1. The CDR3 runs to 14 residues. Losses at the gene ends were 0 bases for V and 6 bases for J; bases not matched to a gene: 3. The V gene's germline CDR1 is SNHLY and CDR2 FYNNEI. The CDR3: CASSEARGWDTQYF. The CDR3 DNA follows: TGTGCCAGCAGTGAAGCCAGGGGGTGGGATACGCAGTATTTT.

Note on this clone: A far bigger clonotype differs at one base, so this is likely a read error. At the DNA level, this CDR3 is encoded by other sequences in the same sample as well. This chain joins TRBV4-1 and TRBJ2-5, with 10 bases aligning to TRBD1. The CDR3 length is 16 residues. Germline assignment: CDR1 MGHRA and CDR2 YSYEKL. The CDR3 spells CASSQDGTGVAETQYF. CDR3 sequence (DNA): TGCGCCAGTAGCCAAGATGGGACAGGGGTGGCGGAGACCCAGTACTTC.

The V call is TRBV19, the J call TRBJ2-5; 7 nucleotides align to TRBD1. This CDR3 has 15 amino acids. Germline V gives CDR1 LNHDA, CDR2 SQIVND (reference sequence). J gave up 5 bases and V 1 base, and 7 bases lay outside the gene matches. The CDR3 DNA sequence: TGTGCCAGTAGTATAGCTCGGGACAGTCCGGAGACCCAGTACTTC. Protein sequence: CASSIARDSPETQYF.

A remark on this clone: Possible read error: a much larger clone is one base away. V is TRBV18 and J is TRBJ2-3; TRBD2 is a possible D gene (6 bases). V was trimmed by 1 base and J by 1 base, leaving 9 bases between them. Germline values: CDR1 KGHSH, CDR2 LQKENI. The CDR3 sequence is 15 residues long. The CDR3 coding sequence is TGTGCCAGCTCACCACAGGCTAGCGGCACAGATACGCAGTATTTT. As protein: CASSPQASGTDTQYF.

This clone has more than one count but fewer than ten. The chain couples TRBV9 to TRBJ1-1; D gene uncertain. V was cut by 0 bases and J by 0 bases, with 12 bases left in between. The CDR3 loop spans 16 amino acids. Germline V gene data show CDR1 as SGDLS and CDR2 as YYNGEE. The CDR3 DNA reads TGTGCCAGCAGCGTAGCCTCAGAGGGTTTGAACACTGAAGCTTTCTTT. Its translation is CASSVASEGLNTEAFF.

On this clone: A far larger clone is one base from this, pointing to a likely read error. The sample contains more than one DNA sequence encoding this CDR3. The V call is TRBV18, the J call TRBJ2-2; 9 positions match TRBD2. The V and J ends lost 4 bases and 4 bases, in that order; junction bases with no gene match: 10. Germline CDR1 reads KGHSH; CDR2 reads LQKENI. This CDR3 comprises 17 residues. The CDR3 DNA reads TGTGCCAGCTCACTCCAAGTCAGCGGGAGGTTCACCGGGGAGCTGTTTTTT. Its protein product is CASSLQVSGRFTGELFF.

The chain has TRBV6-1 and TRBJ1-5; D call uncertain. The CDR3 totals 14 residues. Germline CDR1 reads MNHNS; CDR2 reads SASEGT. V dropped 6 bases and J dropped 1 base, with 10 bases sitting between them. In DNA, the CDR3 is TGTGCCAGCAGAGTCTGGGAGAGCAATCAGCCCCAGCATTTT. Translated: CASRVWESNQPQHF.

On this clone: A far bigger clonotype differs at one base, so this is likely a read error. The same CDR3 is also encoded by other DNA sequences in this sample. CDR3 amino acids: CASSQEWAGGPFVHEQYF. DNA for the CDR3: TGTGCCAGCAGCCAAGAGTGGGCGGGAGGGCCCTTCGTACACGAGCAGTACTTC. The chain recombines TRBV4-2 with TRBJ2-5; TRBD2 matches 9 bases. The tail of the sequence fits TRBJ2-7 better, so the J call may be wrong. The V gene's germline CDR1 is LGHNA and CDR2 YNFKEQ. The CDR3 is 18 residues long.

In regard to this clone: This likely traces to a read error, being one base from a far larger clone. The V gene is TRBV10-3, the J gene TRBJ1-1; 7 positions agree with TRBD1. With 9 bases clipped from V and 6 bases from J, the junction kept 10 bases outside the gene matches. Germline V gene data show CDR1 as ENHRY and CDR2 as SYGVKD. CDR3 length: 13 residues. In DNA, the CDR3 is TGTGCCATAGCGACAGGGAGTGACGCTGAAGCTTTCTTT. It translates to CAIATGSDAEAFF.